Detailed here is one T cell receptor beta chain. Its antigen is still unknown. The input lacks base qualities; no much larger clone sits a single base away. This record comes from a study of tumor-infiltrating lymphocytes in glioblastoma multiforme (dated by TCRdb to 2016 to 2017). Some background on the complete study: To find out whether intratumoral genomic heterogeneity fosters TIL diversity, the study jointly investigated somatic mutations, TIL diversity and immune response activity. General study outcomes and caveats: Generalizability is limited because the TCR and somatic mutation analysis included only one glioblastoma patient. The authors noted that sorting T cells into functional subsets, which was not done in this study, would be a future improvement. Clone frequencies may be distorted by RNA-based TCR sequencing because unequal numbers of TCR transcripts are carried by T cells.

Trimmed from V: 2 bases; trimmed from J: 5 bases; junction bases lacking a gene match: 7. The CDR3, from cysteine to phenylalanine, totals 15 residues. The kept DNA is CDR3 alone, 45 bases in frame from the first base. CDR1 and CDR2 are drawn from the germline V gene: LGHNA, YNFKEQ. The AllPrep DNA/RNA mini kit was used to purify genomic DNA and total RNA at the same time from each of the approximately 11 tumor samples. Every RNA sample had an OD 260/280 ratio above 1.9 and an RNA integrity number above 6.5. TCRB libraries were constructed from RNA through three rounds of nested multiplex PCR following a modified ARM-PCR protocol with multiple V-beta primers and a C-beta primer. TCRB-specific cDNA was synthesized from roughly 0.47 ug total RNA with ProtoScript II Reverse Transcriptase and a C-beta primer. The description of the TCRB libraries did not include any unique molecular identifiers. In the third PCR, barcodes and adapters were added over 25 cycles using Deep VentR (exo-) polymerase, and bands of 250-500 bp were then gel purified. An Illumina HiSeq 2500 generating 250 bp paired-end reads was used to sequence the TCRB libraries. Regarding the original processing steps: Reads were cleaned with Trimmomatic, merged with FLASH, assigned V, D and J segments with MiGEC, and analyzed with VDJtools. Repertoire diversity was quantified with the Shannon-Wiener diversity index calculated using VDJtools. TCRdb cleaned the public reads at Q25 with fastp, built clones with MiXCR and kept in-frame beta chains. Identical CDR3 proteins give one entry, which carries the most common genes and DNA. The V and J calls were not made by the authors but by TCRdb's processing. In this sample the table shows fewer than 11,000 distinct CDR3 sequences, 60% to 75% of which occur a single time. Together, the top ten hold about 30% of the sample.

The sequenced material came from brain tumor tissue. The receptor was isolated from a male donor with glioblastoma. This receptor chain uses TRBV4-2 and TRBJ2-7; 9 junctional bases match TRBD1. The CDR3: CASSQPTGGIDEQYF. The bases are TGTGCCAGCAGCCAACCTACAGGGGGCATCGACGAGCAGTACTTC.